These 20 T cell receptor beta chains came from one sample sequenced in a study of tumor-infiltrating lymphocytes in primary liver carcinoma. Making TCR beta cDNA involved 400 to 600 ng total RNA and a constant-region primer. TCR beta libraries came from three nested multiplex PCR rounds using slightly modified ARM-PCR. TRBV1-TRBV30 forward primers and a C-beta reverse primer were used in the first two PCR rounds, which each ran for about 9 cycles. TCRdb redid the calling of the multiplex PCR reads with MiXCR, one entry per CDR3 protein. The sample gives approximately 24,000 distinct CDR3 sequences, 60% to 85% of which show up once; around 45% is in the top ten. Co-extraction yielded RNA and DNA from roughly 21-30 mg of unsorted bulk tissue. The sample comprised liver tumor tissue from sampling region 3. Subset meaning: tumor region T3, left-lateral pole. The origin of the receptors is a man aged 40-49 years with primary liver carcinoma and hepatitis B virus infection.

On this clonotype: At one boundary the junction diverges from the germline segment, which might be a read error. V usage is TRBV5-4 and J usage is TRBJ2-7; 14 bases map to TRBD2. Germline V gives CDR1 SGHNT, CDR2 YYREEE (reference sequence). This CDR3 contains 17 residues. The CDR3 sequence: CASGLGGLAGDSYEQYF. The CDR3 coding sequence is TGTGCCAGCGGCTTGGGGGGACTAGCGGGAGATTCCTACGAACAGTACTTC.

In its sample, this clonotype was seen many times. The chain links TRBV7-9 to TRBJ2-6, with a tentative D call TRBD2 (5 bases). Trimming left V 5 bases short and J 4 bases short, with 12 bases between. This CDR3 region has 15 residues. Germline assignment: CDR1 SEHNR and CDR2 FQNEAQ (reference sequence). The CDR3 spells CASSPGVSGANVLTF. The CDR3 nucleotides are TGTGCCAGCAGCCCCGGGGTCAGCGGGGCCAACGTCCTGACTTTC.

As for this clonotype: Likely a read error: the CDR3 ends without its conserved phenylalanine or tryptophan. The chain carries TRBV29-1 and TRBJ2-1; no definite D call. The CDR3 covers 11 residues. CDR1 SQVTM and CDR2 ANQGSEA come from the germline V gene. Deletions cut 3 bases from V and 7 bases from J, with 7 bases between. The CDR3: CSVDSKNEQFI. Written as DNA, the CDR3 is TGCAGCGTTGATAGCAAGAATGAGCAGTTCATC.

Remarks on this clonotype: This may come from a read error, since a much larger clone is one base off. The J gene is TRBJ2-5, the V gene TRBV11-2; no definite D call. CDR3 size: 13 residues. Germline CDR1 is SGHAT and CDR2 is FQNNGV. In DNA form, the CDR3 reads TGTGCCAGCAGCTTAGATGTTCTGGAGAGCCAGTACTTC. The encoded protein is CASSLDVLESQYF.

Turning to this clonotype: This could be a read error, since a much larger clone is one nucleotide away. The J gene is TRBJ2-3, the V gene TRBV11-2; the D gene is possibly TRBD1 (6 bases). The germline gives CDR1 SGHAT, CDR2 FQNNGV. The CDR3 runs 19 residues. This chain's CDR3 is CASSVRDTAKIVIPDTHYF. The CDR3 DNA reads as TGTGCCAGCAGCGTCAGGGACACGGCCAAGATAGTAATACCAGATACGCATTATTTT.

Concerning this clonotype: The junction departs from germline at one end; a sequencing error may be responsible. The rearrangement links TRBV11-2 to TRBJ1-5; no clear D. The CDR3 runs to 13 residues. The germline gives CDR1 SGHAT, CDR2 FQNNGV. CDR3 amino acids: CPSSLDSGQPQHF. In nucleotides, the CDR3 is TGTCCCAGCAGCTTAGATAGCGGGCAACCCCAGCATTTT.

The CDR3 DNA reads as TGTGCCGCAGAGGAGCATACAGATACGCAGTATTTT. Its translation is CAAEEHTDTQYF. The V gene is TRBV6-1, the J gene TRBJ2-3, with D unresolved. From germline, CDR1 is MNHNS and CDR2 SASEGT. This CDR3 is 12 amino acids long. V was shortened by 11 bases and J by 3 bases, with 12 bases between the two germline ends.

The rearrangement uses TRBV29-1 and TRBJ2-1; D is ambiguous. The V gene lost 7 bases and the J gene lost 4 bases, with 14 bases spanning the gap. CDR1 is SQVTM and CDR2 is ANQGSEA in the germline V gene. There are 13 residues in the CDR3. The CDR3 protein is CSAVSEYYNEQFF. CDR3 nucleotides: TGCAGCGCCGTGTCTGAGTATTACAATGAGCAGTTCTTC.

The chain employs TRBV6-1 and TRBJ2-5, with D possibly matching TRBD2 (6 bases). The V gene lost 10 bases and the J gene lost 5 bases, with 17 bases spanning the gap. The CDR3 runs to 13 residues. CDR1 MNHNS and CDR2 SASEGT come from the germline V gene. CDR3 loop: CANSREPKETQYF. The DNA for the CDR3 is TGTGCCAATAGTCGGGAGCCGAAGGAGACCCAGTACTTC.

This clonotype was detected ten times or more. The chain recombines TRBV5-1 with TRBJ2-7; 8 nucleotides align to TRBD2. The CDR3 spans 13 residues. The ends lost 7 bases at V and 3 bases at J; junction bases unmatched: 6. The V gene's germline CDR1 is SGHRS and CDR2 YFSETQ. The CDR3 spells CASGSGSGYEQYF. The CDR3 DNA reads as TGCGCCAGCGGGAGCGGGAGTGGCTACGAGCAGTACTTC.

About this clonotype itself: Germline and junction disagree at one end, which may indicate a read error. V gene TRBV29-1 combines with J gene TRBJ2-7, with D maybe TRBD2 (6 bases). The germline CDR1 and CDR2 sequences are SQVTM and ANQGSEA. The CDR3 is made up of 12 amino acids. For the CDR3, the DNA is TGCGGCGTTACTAGCAGGTCCTGCGAGCATTACTTC. Amino acid sequence: CGVTSRSCEHYF.

This chain connects TRBV12-3 or TRBV12-4 to TRBJ2-2; no clear D gene. V was trimmed by 7 bases and J by 9 bases, leaving 12 bases between them. This CDR3 has 12 residues. CDR3 nucleotides: TGTGCCAGCAACCTCCCTCCCTGGGAGCTGTTTTTT. Translating it yields CASNLPPWELFF.

A word on this clonotype: This clone may be a read error of a much larger clone one base away. The chain recombines TRBV6-6 with TRBJ2-2, with D possibly matching TRBD1 (7 bases). The germline V and J ends were trimmed by 4 bases and 4 bases, with 13 bases remaining between them. This CDR3 is 15 amino acids long. Germline-derived CDR1 and CDR2 are MNHNY and SVGAGI (reference sequence). For the CDR3, the DNA is TGTGCCAGCAGTTCGGGAGAGGGGGCCACCGGGGAGCTGTTTTTT. This translates into CASSSGEGATGELFF.

This chain joins TRBV5-5 and TRBJ1-1; D call uncertain. The CDR3 loop spans 15 amino acids. Trimming stripped 8 bases from V and 3 bases from J, with 20 bases between. Germline CDR1 SGHKS, CDR2 YYEKEE (reference sequence). CDR3 residues: CASKPPGYLDTEAFF. The CDR3 bases are TGTGCCAGTAAACCTCCCGGCTACCTGGACACTGAAGCTTTCTTT.

As regards this clonotype: Compared with germline, one end of the junction differs, possibly owing to a read error. The chain employs TRBV4-2 and TRBJ2-1; D ambiguous. The CDR3 totals 15 residues. The germline V gene has CDR1 LGHNA and CDR2 YNFKEQ. DNA of the CDR3: TGCGCCAGCAGCCCGCTCGGTAACAATGATAATGAGCAGTTCTTC. It encodes CASSPLGNNDNEQFF.

A word on this clonotype: The germline gene is not matched at one end of the junction; a read error may be the cause. The chain has TRBV11-2 and TRBJ2-5, with D possibly matching TRBD2 (6 bases). Germline assignment: CDR1 SGHAT and CDR2 FQNNGV. This CDR3 spans 16 amino acids. CDR3 protein: CASSQTHGGEKETKYF. The CDR3 coding sequence is TGTGCCAGTAGCCAAACTCATGGCGGGGAGAAAGAGACCAAGTACTTC. The full variable domain, completed using reference TRBV11-2 and TRBJ2-5, is EAGVAQSPRYKIIEKRQSVAFWCNPISGHATLYWYQQILGQGPKLLIQFQNNGVVDDSQLPKDRFSAERLKGVDSTLKIQPAKLEDSAVYLCASSQTHGGEKETKYFGPGTRLLVL.

Turning to this clonotype: An end of the junction does not agree with germline; a read error may underlie this. The rearrangement uses TRBV11-1 and TRBJ1-1, with D unresolved. The germline gives CDR1 SGHAT, CDR2 FQDESV (reference sequence). There are 15 residues in the CDR3. DNA for the CDR3: TGTGCCAACAGTGCCGGACTCAGTATGATCACTGAAGCTTTCTTC. Translation: CANSAGLSMITEAFF.

This clonotype was picked up one time. One end of the junction is discordant with germline, which a read error may explain. The chain recombines TRBV4-3 with TRBJ2-1; D gene unclear. The CDR3 loop spans 16 amino acids. Germline CDR1 reads LGHNA; CDR2 reads YSLEER. The CDR3 DNA reads as TGCGCCAGCCGCCAATATAGAGTAGACACCTATAATGAGCAGTTCTTC. This gives the protein CASRQYRVDTYNEQFF.

This clonotype was detected only a few times. With a much larger clone just one base away, this may be a read error. The rearrangement joins TRBV2 to TRBJ2-7, with a tentative D call TRBD1 (5 bases). Germline V gene data show CDR1 as SNHLY and CDR2 as FYNNEI. V was trimmed by 9 bases and J by 5 bases, leaving 11 bases between them. The length of the CDR3 is 11 residues. Written as DNA, the CDR3 is TGTGCCAGTTTACAGGAACACGAGCAGTACTTC. Translation: CASLQEHEQYF.

Concerning this clonotype: This sequence may be a read error, since a much larger clone differs from it by one base. The rearrangement joins TRBV11-1 to TRBJ2-2; tentative D call: TRBD2 (5 bases). V lost 5 bases, J lost 15 bases, and 28 bases lay in between. The CDR3 has 16 amino acids. Germline V gene data show CDR1 as SGHAT and CDR2 as FQDESV (reference sequence). The CDR3 bases are TGTGCCAGCAGCAGGGTTATGGTGGGAGTGTCCGGTGAGTTGTTTTTT. Encoded protein: CASSRVMVGVSGELFF.